The rows below give T cell receptor beta chains drawn from one sample of a study of cytomegalovirus exposure and HLA in healthy donors. Assay: immunoSEQ multiplex PCR; the TCRdb copy retains only in-frame clones and omits some. The table records almost 200,000 clones, 70% to 80% of them present only once. What was sequenced was PBMCs. These receptor sequences come from a male donor in good health and CMV-seropositive. The CDR3 runs from the conserved cysteine through the conserved F or W. The D gene is left open where the match is weak. A clone size is listed for some rows: how often the clone was seen (once, few, many), or a class if it is expanded.

TGTGCCAGTAGTATAGAATCCGGGACTCCACGACTAAAGCTGTTTTTT CASSIESGTPRLKLFF TRBJ2-2 - - TRBV19
TGTGCCAGCAGCCGGGGAAATAGCAATCAGCCCCAGCATTTT CASSRGNSNQPQHF TRBJ1-5 - - TRBV7-9
TGTGCCAGCTCACTTGGACAGGGAAAGAATAATTCACCCCTCCACTTT CASSLGQGKNNSPLHF TRBJ1-6 TRBD1 - TRBV18
TGCGCCAGCAGCTTAGCCTCGGGACTAGTTGGAGGGGTTGAGCAGTTCTTC CASSLASGLVGGVEQFF TRBJ2-1 TRBD2 - TRBV5-1
TGTGCCAGCCATTCAGAAAACTACGAGCAGTACTTC CASHSENYEQYF TRBJ2-7 - - TRBV2
TGCGCCCCCAGGGGGCGCGAAGTGGCTTTCTTT CAPRGREVAFF TRBJ1-1 TRBD1 - TRBV10-1
TGTGCCAGCAGCTTAGTAGTGTCCTCCTACGAGCAGTACTTC CASSLVVSSYEQYF TRBJ2-7 - few TRBV7-2
TGCGCCAGCAGCTTTACTGCGGGAGGTTCCTACAATGAGCAGTTCTTC CASSFTAGGSYNEQFF TRBJ2-1 TRBD2 few TRBV5-1
TGTGCCAGCAGCGGAGAACAGGGCGCTGGAAACACCATATATTTT CASSGEQGAGNTIYF TRBJ1-3 - - TRBV9
TGTGCCAGCAGCCTTCTAGCGGGCTCAGACACAGATACGCAGTATTTT CASSLLAGSDTDTQYF TRBJ2-3 TRBD2 - TRBV4-2
TGTGCCAGCAGCTCATACAGGGCAGGGGGCAATGAGCAGTTCTTC CASSSYRAGGNEQFF TRBJ2-1 TRBD1 - TRBV7-3
TGCGCCAGCTCCGGGGGGGCGGGCGGGAGCGAAAACATTCAGTACTTC CASSGGAGGSENIQYF TRBJ2-4 TRBD2 - TRBV5-1
TGTGCCAGCAGCTTGGACGCAGCGGGAGGGCCGAGGAATGAGCAGTTCTTC CASSLDAAGGPRNEQFF TRBJ2-1 TRBD2 - TRBV5-4
TGTGCCACCCCTAGGACTAGCGGGGGTAGGAACATTCAGTACTTC CATPRTSGGRNIQYF TRBJ2-4 TRBD2 - TRBV2
TGTGCCAGTAGTTCCGGGAGAGGGTTAGGTCAAGAGACCCAGTACTTC CASSSGRGLGQETQYF TRBJ2-5 - - TRBV19
TGTGCCAGCAGTCTGACTAGCTACGAGCAGTACTTC CASSLTSYEQYF TRBJ2-7 - - TRBV6-5
TGCGCCAGCAGCTTAATGACAGGCCTCTCTGGAAACACCATATATTTT CASSLMTGLSGNTIYF TRBJ1-3 - - TRBV5-1
TGTGCCAGCAGCTTAGTGGGGGCAGGGGAAAAACTGTTTTTT CASSLVGAGEKLFF TRBJ1-4 - - TRBV7-9
TGTGCCAGCAGGAGGGACTTCTCCTCCTACGAGCAGTACTTC CASRRDFSSYEQYF TRBJ2-7 - - TRBV6-5
TGCGCCAGCAGCCGGGGGACAGTCAGACTAGCGGGAGATGATGAGCAGTACTTC CASSRGTVRLAGDDEQYF TRBJ2-7 TRBD2 - TRBV5-1
TGTGCCAGCAGATCTAGCGATCCGGGGTTTGGTACGCAGTATTTT CASRSSDPGFGTQYF TRBJ2-3 - - TRBV5-6
TGTGCCAGCAGCCTGGACAGGGTCGATGGCTACACCTTC CASSLDRVDGYTF TRBJ1-2 TRBD1 - TRBV6-5
TGTGCCAGCAGTGCGGTGGAGCAGGGGAACCTATTTAATGAAAAACTGTTTTTT CASSAVEQGNLFNEKLFF TRBJ1-4 - - TRBV25-1
TGTGCCAGCAGCCGCGGACAGGGCAATGAAAAACTGTTTTTT CASSRGQGNEKLFF TRBJ1-4 TRBD1 - TRBV9